The 12 T cell receptor beta chains presented below share a single source sample, sequenced in a study of cytomegalovirus exposure and HLA in healthy donors. The PCR employed 60 Vbeta primers together with 13 Jbeta primers. The table came from immunoSEQ multiplex PCR; TCRdb's copy has only in-frame clones and leaves some out. The sample includes under 100,000 clones, approximately 79% of them seen just once. Sequencing was done on a sample of PBMCs. The receptors originated from a human donor in good health.

The chain is built from TRBV15 and TRBJ2-2, with no clear D. The length of the CDR3 is 13 residues. From germline, CDR1 is LNHNV and CDR2 YYDKDF (reference sequence). The germline V and J ends were trimmed by 0 bases and 5 bases, with 4 bases remaining between them. The CDR3 sequence: CATSRDGTGELFF. In DNA form, the CDR3 reads TGTGCCACCAGCAGAGACGGGACCGGGGAGCTGTTTTTT.

A single count supports this clone. The genes are TRBV6-5 and TRBJ2-7, with a weak D call TRBD1 (6 bases). V was shortened by 6 bases and J by 4 bases, with 10 bases between the two germline ends. The germline CDR1 and CDR2 sequences are MNHEY and SVGAGI. CDR3 length: 12 amino acids. CDR3 region: CASSGTGYEQYF. In DNA, the CDR3 is TGTGCCAGCAGCGGAACAGGGTACGAGCAGTACTTC.

V gene TRBV5-1 combines with J gene TRBJ2-5; unclear D gene. Germline V gene lookup returns CDR1 SGHRS and CDR2 YFSETQ. The V gene lost 0 bases and the J gene lost 4 bases, with 13 bases spanning the gap. The CDR3 consists of 15 residues. CDR3 sequence (DNA): TGCGCCAGCAGCTTGGCGCTAGGAAAAGGAGAGACCCAGTACTTC. This translates into CASSLALGKGETQYF. Variable domain in full (rest from reference TRBV5-1 and TRBJ2-5): KAGVTQTPRYLIKTRGQQVTLSCSPISGHRSVSWYQQTPGQGLQFLFEYFSETQRNKGNFPGRFSGRQFSNSRSEMNVSTLELGDSALYLCASSLALGKGETQYFGPGTRLLVL.

The chain joins TRBV7-6 to TRBJ1-6; no firm D call. Germline CDR1 SGHVS, CDR2 FNYEAQ. V was cut by 3 bases and J by 5 bases, with 8 bases left in between. The CDR3 loop spans 14 amino acids. CDR3 bases: TGTGCCAGCAGCTTTCGGGGTAATAATTCACCCCTCCACTTT. It translates to CASSFRGNNSPLHF.

The chain combines TRBV6-6 with TRBJ2-7; D is unclear. CDR1 MNHNY and CDR2 SVGAGI come from the germline V gene (reference sequence). Trimming left V 4 bases short and J 1 base short, with 11 bases between. This CDR3 has 14 amino acids. The CDR3, as DNA: TGTGCCAGCAGTTCCAATACCGGTTCCTACGAGCAGTACTTC. Residues: CASSSNTGSYEQYF.

The gene calls are TRBV6-6 and TRBJ1-2; the D is unclear. The V end was cut by 0 bases, the J end by 3 bases, with 14 bases between. There are 16 residues in the CDR3. CDR1 is MNHNY, CDR2 SVGAGI, per germline (reference sequence). The CDR3 loop reads CASSYSGKPPDYGYTF. For the CDR3, the DNA is TGTGCCAGCAGTTACTCGGGCAAGCCCCCTGACTATGGCTACACCTTC.

Only a few counts were recorded for this clone. This chain links TRBV4-3 with TRBJ1-1, with 10 bases identical to TRBD1. The CDR3 is 17 amino acids. Germline lookup yields CDR1 LGHNA and CDR2 YSLEER. V trimming: 1 base; J trimming: 0 bases; junction bases outside the gene matches: 5. The CDR3 region has the DNA TGCGCCAGCAGCCAAGCGACAGGGGGCGGTGTGAACACTGAAGCTTTCTTT. This codes for CASSQATGGGVNTEAFF.

Concerning this clone: At one boundary the junction diverges from the germline segment, which might be a read error. V and J are TRBV7-7 and TRBJ1-6, with D possibly TRBD1 on 6 matching bases. The germline V gene encodes CDR1 SSHAT and CDR2 FNYEAQ (reference sequence). This CDR3 is 17 amino acids long. The CDR3 protein is CASSLGFWDTINSPLHF. Here the CDR3 DNA reads TGTGCTAGCAGCTTAGGGTTCTGGGACACAATTAATTCACCCCTCCACTTT.

The chain couples TRBV7-9 to TRBJ1-1; 7 bases align to TRBD1. Germline V lookup: CDR1 SEHNR, CDR2 FQNEAQ (reference sequence). There are 15 residues in the CDR3. Trimming at V came to 5 bases and at J to 3 bases, leaving 9 bases not matched to a gene. Written as DNA, the CDR3 is TGTGCCAGCAGCCCAAACAGGGGATTGGACACTGAAGCTTTCTTT. Protein sequence: CASSPNRGLDTEAFF.

The chain recombines TRBV6-1 with TRBJ1-5; D ambiguous. CDR3 length equals 14 residues. Trimming left V 3 bases short and J 0 bases short, with 6 bases between. Germline V lookup: CDR1 MNHNS, CDR2 SASEGT. The chain's CDR3 is CASSDSYSNQPQHF. Written as DNA, the CDR3 is TGTGCCAGCAGTGACAGTTATAGCAATCAGCCCCAGCATTTT.

This clone was seen once. The V call is TRBV7-8, the J call TRBJ2-7, with a possible D match to TRBD2 (6 bases). The ends were cut back, 4 bases at V and 6 bases at J, with 16 bases in the middle. The CDR3 is 14 amino acids. Germline V gives CDR1 SGHVS, CDR2 FQNEAQ. Here the CDR3 reads CASSSTGLQGEQYF. As DNA, the CDR3 is TGTGCCAGCAGCTCAACGGGACTGCAGGGCGAGCAGTACTTC.

This chain connects TRBV9 to TRBJ2-1; D perhaps matches TRBD2 (7 bases). The V end was cut by 0 bases, the J end by 10 bases, with 32 bases between. The length of the CDR3 is 20 residues. CDR1 and CDR2 (germline): SGDLS, YYNGEE. The CDR3 sequence: CASSVEGRGSLGGAREEQFF. CDR3 nucleotide sequence: TGTGCCAGCAGCGTAGAGGGGAGGGGGAGTCTGGGGGGGGCTAGGGAGGAGCAGTTCTTC. Filled out from reference TRBV9 and TRBJ2-1, the complete variable domain reads DSGVTQTPKHLITATGQRVTLRCSPRSGDLSVYWYQQSLDQGLQFLIQYYNGEERAKGNILERFSAQQFPDLHSELNLSSLELGDSALYFCASSVEGRGSLGGAREEQFFGPGTRLTVL.